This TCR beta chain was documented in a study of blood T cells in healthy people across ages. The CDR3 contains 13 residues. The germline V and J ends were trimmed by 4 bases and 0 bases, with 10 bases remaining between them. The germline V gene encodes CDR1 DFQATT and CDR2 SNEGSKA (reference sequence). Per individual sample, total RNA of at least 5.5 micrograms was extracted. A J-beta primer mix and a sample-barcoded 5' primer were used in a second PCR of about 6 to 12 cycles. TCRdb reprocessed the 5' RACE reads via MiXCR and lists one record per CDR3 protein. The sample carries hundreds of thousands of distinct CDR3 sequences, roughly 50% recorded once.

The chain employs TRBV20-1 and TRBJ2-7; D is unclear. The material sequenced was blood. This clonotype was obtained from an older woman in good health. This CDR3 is CSAKESSSYEQYF. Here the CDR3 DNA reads TGCAGTGCTAAAGAATCGTCCTCCTACGAGCAGTACTTC.